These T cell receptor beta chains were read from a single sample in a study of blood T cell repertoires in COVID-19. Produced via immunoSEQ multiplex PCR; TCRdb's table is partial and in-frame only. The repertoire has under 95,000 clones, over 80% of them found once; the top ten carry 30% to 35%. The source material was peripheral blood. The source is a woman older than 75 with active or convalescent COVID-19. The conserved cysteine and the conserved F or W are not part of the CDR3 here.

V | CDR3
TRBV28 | ASSFGTDQETQY
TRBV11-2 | ASSFVAGGSNEQF
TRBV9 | ASSVINPSGDTQY
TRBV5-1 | ASSLALNIGYT
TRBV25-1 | ASRQSGTPGNEQY
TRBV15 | ATSFRQGNYGYT
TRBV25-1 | ASSSVTGAGNTIY
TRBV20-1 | SASSTSGSYNEQF
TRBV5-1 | ASSLVWGRQGLIIPGRSYGYT
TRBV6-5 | ASKGGARNTIY
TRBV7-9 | ASRSAEGTAF
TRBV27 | ASSFRPGNSPLH
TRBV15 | ATSRDLLENEQF
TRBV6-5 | ASIQSGGRAEAF
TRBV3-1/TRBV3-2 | ASSRRLAQGETQY
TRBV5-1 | ASSLGRGTEAF
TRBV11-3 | ASSPLGAGFDEQY
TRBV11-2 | ASSHRDRGQKSRNEQY
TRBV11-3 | ASSLLVRGEQY
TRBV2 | ASSGTAANVLT
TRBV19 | ASSVHPQGSGNIQY
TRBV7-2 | ASSLDGTGPYEQY
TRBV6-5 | ASSYPGVPGEDGYT
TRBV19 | ASSIQGLSGANVLT
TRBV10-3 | AISEASGRALNEQF
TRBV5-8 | ASSLDRRWEAF
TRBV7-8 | ASSPRQGPGQETQY
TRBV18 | ASSPNAGSNTEAF
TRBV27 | ASSFSTSGSEQF
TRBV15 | ATSADRGVYEQY
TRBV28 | ASKTSGHLFNEQF
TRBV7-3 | ASSLNPPGLAGVPNEQF
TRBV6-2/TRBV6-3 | ASSRGTVNEQY
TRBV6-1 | ASSERADSVGSPLH
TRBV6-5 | ASIASSGSSYEQY
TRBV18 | ATSDREGTDTQY
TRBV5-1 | ASSLAGQGAGSTEAF
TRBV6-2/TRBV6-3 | ASSYHRDTDTQY
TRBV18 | ASSPPSGTNFNEQF
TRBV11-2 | ASSPGGGGRTDTQY
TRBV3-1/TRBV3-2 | ASSQAGRAVGNEQF
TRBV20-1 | SARHRAGYT
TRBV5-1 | ASSLTFSSPGQISYEQY